The clone carrying this TCR beta chain was recorded at least ten times. The target antigen is unknown. TCRdb used MiXCR to reprocess the 5' RACE reads, holding one entry per CDR3 protein. The sample holds about 55,000 distinct CDR3 sequences, about 4.2% seen once. The data derive from a study of neurological immune-mediated disorders. With 4 bases removed from V and 1 base from J, the gap between germline ends came to 7 bases. CDR1 and CDR2 from the germline V gene are MNHNY and SVGAGI (reference sequence). This CDR3 comprises 13 residues. Study observations and caveats: The multiple sclerosis repertoire cluster was not associated with any clinical or MRI feature.

The receptor was isolated from a middle-aged woman with multiple sclerosis. The chain has TRBV6-6 and TRBJ1-1; D is unresolved. Sequencing was carried out using CD4+ T cells from blood. CDR3 sequence reads: CASSSSGNTEAFF. CDR3 in DNA: TGTGCCAGCAGTTCGTCCGGGAACACTGAAGCTTTCTTT.